This is a list of T cell receptor beta chains from one sample in a study of PD-1 blockade in classical Hodgkin lymphoma. Sequencing used immunoSEQ multiplex PCR; TCRdb keeps in-frame clones, though not all of them. Of about 97,000 clones in the sample, over 80% were seen once. This sample comprised peripheral blood mononuclear cells (PBMCs), obtained at baseline. Receptors originate from a human donor with classical Hodgkin lymphoma. Each CDR3 is given with its conserved first and last residue. The order of the fields is J gene, clone size, V gene, D gene, CDR3 length, CDR3 protein, CDR3 DNA. A D gene is named only where the DNA matches it firmly. The size entry is marked missing in some rows and otherwise reads once, few, many or a size class.

TRBJ2-2 . TRBV11-2 TRBD2 17 CASSFSSGRGNTGELFF TGTGCCAGCAGCTTTTCGAGCGGGAGGGGGAACACCGGGGAGCTGTTTTTT
TRBJ1-2 . TRBV7-2 TRBD1 14 CASSFTGGGDGYTF TGTGCCAGCAGCTTCACAGGGGGCGGGGATGGCTACACCTTC
TRBJ2-1 . TRBV6-5 . 13 CASTPFGYNEQFF TGTGCCAGCACCCCTTTCGGATACAATGAGCAGTTCTTC
TRBJ1-4 . TRBV5-1 . 14 CASSLMGSNEKLFF TGCGCCAGCAGCTTGATGGGGAGTAATGAAAAACTGTTTTTT
TRBJ2-3 . TRBV6-5 . 11 CASSRRDTQYF TGTGCCAGCAGCAGACGAGATACGCAGTATTTT
TRBJ2-1 few TRBV5-1 . 15 CASSSKRSSIAEQFF TGCGCCAGCAGCTCCAAACGGAGTAGCATTGCTGAGCAGTTCTTC
TRBJ2-7 . TRBV11-2 . 13 CASSLYSDYEQYF TGTGCCAGCAGCTTATACTCCGATTACGAGCAGTACTTC
TRBJ2-1 . TRBV6-5 TRBD2 12 CASSSLGGEQFF TGTGCCAGCAGTTCCCTCGGGGGGGAGCAGTTCTTC
TRBJ1-2 once TRBV19 TRBD1 17 CASSLLGGTGKNYGYTF TGTGCCAGTAGCCTCCTGGGAGGGACAGGCAAGAACTATGGCTACACCTTC
TRBJ2-6 . TRBV7-9 . 17 CASSLRGVFSGANVLTF TGTGCCAGCAGCTTAAGGGGGGTATTCTCTGGGGCCAACGTCCTGACTTTC
TRBJ1-3 . TRBV5-8 . 16 CASSFPGGSPGNTIYF TGTGCCAGCAGCTTCCCTGGGGGATCCCCTGGAAACACCATATATTTT